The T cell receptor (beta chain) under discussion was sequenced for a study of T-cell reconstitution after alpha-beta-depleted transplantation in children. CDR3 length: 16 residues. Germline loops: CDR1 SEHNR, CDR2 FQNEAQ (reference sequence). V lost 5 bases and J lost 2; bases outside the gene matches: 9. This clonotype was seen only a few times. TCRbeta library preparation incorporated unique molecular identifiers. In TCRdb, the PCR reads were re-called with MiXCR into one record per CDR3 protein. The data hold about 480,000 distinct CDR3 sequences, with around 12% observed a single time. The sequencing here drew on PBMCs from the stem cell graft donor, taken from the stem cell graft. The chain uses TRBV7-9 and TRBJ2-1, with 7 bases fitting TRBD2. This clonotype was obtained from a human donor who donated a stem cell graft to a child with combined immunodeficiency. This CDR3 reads CASSTSGLAAYNEQFF. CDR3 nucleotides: TGTGCCAGCAGCACCTCGGGGCTAGCGGCCTACAATGAGCAGTTCTTC.